This T cell receptor beta chain is from a study of blood T cell repertoires in COVID-19. This CDR3 is 15 amino acids long. The germline V and J ends were trimmed by 2 bases and 1 base, with 10 bases remaining between them. Germline V gives CDR1 SGDLS, CDR2 YYNGEE. In the original workflow: Reference gene primer amplification in the assay estimated nucleated cell counts. Sequencing used immunoSEQ multiplex PCR; TCRdb keeps in-frame clones, though not all of them. V, J and clone size are those of that table, while D and trimming were read from the DNA. This table holds fewer than 300,000 clones, around 85% found once. This study enrolled people aged about 18 to 90 from roughly 24 US geographic areas. Clinical history reported by participants formed the basis on which cohorts were assigned. Cohort 3 recovered donors had two negative PCRs, clearance, or symptom resolution.

This chain connects TRBV9 to TRBJ2-1; no clear D. The sequenced sample consisted of PBMCs or T cells enriched from blood (not recorded which). This TCR was recovered from a woman aged 50 to 60 who had recovered from COVID-19. The CDR3 DNA reads TGTGCCAGCAGCGTTTTCGACATGTCCTACAATGAGCAGTTCTTC. Translated, it gives CASSVFDMSYNEQFF.